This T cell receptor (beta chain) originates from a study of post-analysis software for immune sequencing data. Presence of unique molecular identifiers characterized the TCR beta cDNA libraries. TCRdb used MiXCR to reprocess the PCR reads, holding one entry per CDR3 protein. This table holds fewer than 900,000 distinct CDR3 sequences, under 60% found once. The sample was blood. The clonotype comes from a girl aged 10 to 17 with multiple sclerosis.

CDR3: CASSQELAVTDTQYF. CDR3 DNA sequence: TGCGCCAGCAGCCAAGAACTAGCGGTCACAGATACGCAGTATTTT. The chain links TRBV4-1 to TRBJ2-3; 8 nucleotides line up with TRBD2. The V segment lost 0 bases and the J segment 2 bases; nucleotides outside the gene matches: 1. The germline CDR1 and CDR2 sequences are MGHRA and YSYEKL. CDR3 length equals 15 residues.